These 20 T cell receptor beta chains were sequenced from one sample in a study of technical replicates of blood from several donors. The assay was immunoSEQ multiplex PCR, and TCRdb's table has in-frame clones only and misses some. The data show 60,000 to 85,000 clones, 90% to 95% seen once. Sequenced input: T cells isolated from PBMCs. The origin of the receptors is a human donor in good health.

The rearrangement links TRBV5-1 to TRBJ1-4; tentatively, D is TRBD1 (5 bases). There are 16 residues in the CDR3. Germline CDR1 reads SGHRS; CDR2 reads YFSETQ. V was trimmed by 0 bases and J by 4 bases, leaving 13 bases between them. The CDR3 DNA reads TGCGCCAGCAGCTTGGGCTTGGGGGACTTTAATGAAAAACTGTTTTTT. Amino acid sequence: CASSLGLGDFNEKLFF.

This rearrangement joins TRBV19 to TRBJ1-5; no reliable D call. V dropped 3 bases and J dropped 5 bases, with 11 bases sitting between them. In germline, CDR1 is LNHDA, CDR2 SQIVND (reference sequence). The CDR3 length is 14 residues. CDR3 nucleotide sequence: TGTGCCAGTAGTATGGGATACGGGGATCAGCCCCAGCATTTT. This sequence encodes CASSMGYGDQPQHF. Looking up the rest from reference TRBV19 and TRBJ1-5 gives the full variable domain: DGGITQSPKYLFRKEGQNVTLSCEQNLNHDAMYWYRQDPGQGLRLIYYSQIVNDFQKGDIAEGYSVSREKKESFPLTVTSAQKNPTAFYLCASSMGYGDQPQHFGDGTRLSIL.

J is TRBJ1-5 and V is TRBV6-1; the D gene is possibly TRBD1 (5 bases). Per the germline V gene, CDR1 is MNHNS and CDR2 is SASEGT. V gave up 4 bases and J gave up 9 bases, with 16 bases separating them. This CDR3 spans 14 amino acids. The CDR3 loop is CASSAQVGIMPQHF. CDR3 sequence (DNA): TGTGCCAGCAGTGCACAGGTGGGGATCATGCCCCAGCATTTT.

The chain couples TRBV29-1 to TRBJ2-7; 10 bases are a match to TRBD1. Germline V gene sequence: CDR1 SQVTM, CDR2 ANQGSEA. The V segment lost 6 bases and the J segment 5 bases; nucleotides outside the gene matches: 7. CDR3 size: 13 residues. CDR3 sequence reads: CSVGGTGAHEQYF. The CDR3 DNA reads TGCAGCGTAGGGGGGACAGGGGCTCACGAGCAGTACTTC.

The chain combines TRBV4-1 with TRBJ2-2, with 7 bases that match TRBD2. This CDR3 is 16 amino acids long. V lost 2 bases, J lost 7 bases, and 10 bases stayed unmatched. Germline V gene data show CDR1 as MGHRA and CDR2 as YSYEKL. The CDR3 region is CASSQYGGSGVGELFF. As DNA, the CDR3 is TGCGCCAGCAGCCAATACGGCGGGAGCGGTGTCGGGGAGCTGTTTTTT.

CDR3 protein: CASSLGTGVSKTQYF. The CDR3 DNA is TGTGCCAGCAGTTTGGGGACAGGGGTGTCCAAGACCCAGTACTTC. The genes are TRBV27 and TRBJ2-5, with 10 nucleotides matching TRBD1. Germline V gene lookup returns CDR1 MNHEY and CDR2 SMNVEV (reference sequence). Germline trimming cut 3 bases from V and 6 bases from J; bases unmatched to any gene: 7. CDR3 length: 15 residues.

V usage is TRBV7-2 and J usage is TRBJ2-7; 10 bases map to TRBD1. The CDR3 extends over 16 amino acids. V dropped 1 base and J dropped 2; count of bases not matched to a gene: 5. Germline assignment: CDR1 SGHTA and CDR2 FQGNSA. Written as DNA, the CDR3 is TGTGCCAGCAGCTTAGGCCGGGGGACAGGGGCCTACGAGCAGTACTTC. Protein product: CASSLGRGTGAYEQYF.

The chain is built from TRBV4-3 and TRBJ2-1; 10 bases agree with TRBD2. The germline CDR1 and CDR2 sequences are LGHNA and YSLEER. After removal of 5 bases from V and 7 bases from J, the junction contained 11 bases not matched to a gene. This CDR3 is 16 amino acids long. This chain's CDR3 is CASSYSPGLATNEQFF. For the CDR3, the DNA is TGCGCCAGCAGCTACTCCCCGGGACTAGCGACAAATGAGCAGTTCTTC.

The J gene is TRBJ2-1, the V gene TRBV29-1, with TRBD1 matching over 10 bases. The trim removed 8 bases at V and 7 bases at J, leaving 5 bases unmatched. Germline V gene data show CDR1 as SQVTM and CDR2 as ANQGSEA. This CDR3 is 12 amino acids long. The CDR3 sequence: CSHGTGENEQFF. DNA of the CDR3: TGCAGCCATGGGACAGGGGAGAATGAGCAGTTCTTC.

The chain has TRBV4-1 and TRBJ1-1, with TRBD1 matching 7 bases. J was trimmed by 3 bases and V by 4 bases; bases with no gene match: 8. This CDR3 has 15 amino acids. Germline V gene data show CDR1 as MGHRA and CDR2 as YSYEKL. The DNA of the CDR3 is TGCGCCAGCAGCCCAATCGATACAGGGGACACTGAAGCTTTCTTT. Amino acids: CASSPIDTGDTEAFF.

The rearrangement uses TRBV6-5 and TRBJ2-7, with D tentatively TRBD2 (6 bases). The CDR3 has 13 amino acids. V was shortened by 6 bases and J by 2 bases, with 11 bases between the two germline ends. The germline V gene has CDR1 MNHEY and CDR2 SVGAGI. The CDR3 DNA reads as TGTGCCAGCAGCCCTGGGACTGCCTACGAGCAGTACTTC. Amino acids: CASSPGTAYEQYF.

This clone was recorded only once. The V and J genes are TRBV6-1 and TRBJ1-5; D unresolved. V was trimmed by 7 bases and J by 6 bases, leaving 7 bases between them. Germline lookup yields CDR1 MNHNS and CDR2 SASEGT. The CDR3 is made up of 11 amino acids. The CDR3 protein is CASNSGQPQHF. CDR3 DNA: TGTGCCAGCAATTCGGGTCAGCCCCAGCATTTT.

The rearrangement links TRBV5-6 to TRBJ2-7, with D uncertain. The CDR3 loop spans 15 amino acids. V shed 2 bases and J shed 0 bases, with 12 bases lying between them. CDR1 and CDR2 from the germline V gene are SGHDT and YYEEEE. CDR3 amino acids: CASSFRIFSSYEQYF. CDR3 nucleotide sequence: TGTGCCAGCAGCTTCAGGATTTTTAGCTCCTACGAGCAGTACTTC. Drawing the rest from reference TRBV5-6 and TRBJ2-7, the complete variable domain is DAGVTQSPTHLIKTRGQQVTLRCSPKSGHDTVSWYQQALGQGPQFIFQYYEEEERQRGNFPDRFSGHQFPNYSSELNVNALLLGDSALYLCASSFRIFSSYEQYFGPGTRLTVT.

This clone is a singleton in its sample. V is TRBV11-2 and J is TRBJ1-1, with TRBD1 matching over 8 bases. The J segment lost 1 base and the V segment lost 4 bases, leaving 5 bases of the junction unmatched. This CDR3 comprises 15 residues. Germline V gene sequence: CDR1 SGHAT, CDR2 FQNNGV. CDR3: CASSYAGTGNTEAFF. The CDR3 DNA reads TGTGCCAGCAGCTACGCCGGGACAGGGAACACTGAAGCTTTCTTT.

The table lists this clone with a count of one. The chain recombines TRBV29-1 with TRBJ2-2; D remains unclear. Germline assignment: CDR1 SQVTM and CDR2 ANQGSEA. The germline V and J ends were trimmed by 6 bases and 5 bases, with 19 bases remaining between them. The CDR3 loop spans 15 amino acids. CDR3 nucleotide sequence: TGCAGCGTCCTCTCGGCCAGGCCCCCTACCGGGGAGCTGTTTTTT. Amino acids: CSVLSARPPTGELFF.

This clone was counted once. The J gene is TRBJ2-4, the V gene TRBV5-8, with 11 bases identical to TRBD1. V gave up 4 bases and J gave up 5 bases; unmatched junction bases: 5. The CDR3 runs 15 residues. Per the germline V gene, CDR1 is SGHTS and CDR2 is YDEGEE. The DNA of the CDR3 is TGTGCCAGCAGCCTTTGGGGACAGGGGGAAAACATTCAGTACTTC. Its protein product is CASSLWGQGENIQYF.

The gene calls are TRBV7-9 and TRBJ1-3; no clear D gene. This CDR3 region has 17 residues. Looked up from germline, CDR1 is SEHNR and CDR2 is FQNEAQ (reference sequence). Trimming took 8 bases from V and 1 from J, leaving 21 bases between them. The CDR3 DNA reads TGTGCCAGCCGAGGGAGCACCACCTGGTATTCTGGAAACACCATATATTTT. Translated: CASRGSTTWYSGNTIYF.

The rearrangement uses TRBV7-2 and TRBJ2-7; perhaps TRBD1 as D (7 bases). Trimming pared 5 bases from V and 0 bases from J, leaving 17 bases between. The length of the CDR3 is 16 residues. Germline-derived CDR1 and CDR2 are SGHTA and FQGNSA. For the CDR3, the DNA is TGTGCCAGCAGCCTAGGAGGGGGCTCGAACTCCTACGAGCAGTACTTC. Translated: CASSLGGGSNSYEQYF.

The rearrangement uses TRBV28 and TRBJ1-2, with 10 positions matching TRBD1. Germline V CDR1 and CDR2: MDHEN, SYDVKM. CDR3 length: 15 residues. The J segment lost 3 bases and the V segment lost 5 bases, leaving 6 bases of the junction unmatched. CDR3 protein: CASSNPTGGHYGYTF. CDR3 in DNA: TGTGCCAGCAGTAACCCGACAGGGGGCCACTATGGCTACACCTTC.

CDR3 bases: TGTGCCAGCAGCGAAGGGACAGGACGTCAGCCCCAGCATTTT. It translates to CASSEGTGRQPQHF. The chain has TRBV7-8 and TRBJ1-5, with 8 bases aligning to TRBD1. V shed 5 bases and J 6 bases; nucleotides not matched to a gene: 6. Germline assignment: CDR1 SGHVS and CDR2 FQNEAQ. The CDR3 runs to 14 residues.